The 30 T cell receptor beta chains in this list originate from one sample, sequenced in a study of cytomegalovirus exposure and HLA in healthy donors. Amplification used 60 Vbeta primers and 13 Jbeta primers. The repertoire was sequenced with immunoSEQ multiplex PCR; TCRdb's copy has only in-frame clones and lacks some. The data show 150,000 to 200,000 clones, around four fifths seen once. The source material was PBMCs. The receptors were sampled from a girl between 10 and 17 years old in good health and CMV-seropositive.

The chain employs TRBV4-1 and TRBJ2-3; 8 nucleotides match TRBD2. Germline V gene sequence: CDR1 MGHRA, CDR2 YSYEKL. V was clipped by 0 bases and J by 4 bases; unmatched bases: 6. The CDR3 has 16 amino acids. CDR3 protein: CASSQEGRGAPDTQYF. The DNA of the CDR3 is TGCGCCAGCAGCCAAGAGGGGCGGGGGGCTCCAGATACGCAGTATTTT.

The chain uses TRBV7-3 and TRBJ1-2; 7 nucleotides align to TRBD1. The CDR3 is 11 residues long. Germline CDR1 is SGHTA and CDR2 is FQGTGA. Germline trimming cut 5 bases from V and 8 bases from J; bases unmatched to any gene: 2. The DNA of the CDR3 is TGTGCCAGCAGCAACAGGGGCGGCTACACCTTC. Protein: CASSNRGGYTF.

The chain recombines TRBV9 with TRBJ2-5; 7 nucleotides line up with TRBD2. This CDR3 has 15 residues. V gave up 0 bases and J gave up 5 bases; unmatched junction bases: 7. The germline gives CDR1 SGDLS, CDR2 YYNGEE. Written as DNA, the CDR3 is TGTGCCAGCAGCGTAGAAGAGGGAGGGAGGGAGACCCAGTACTTC. Encoded protein: CASSVEEGGRETQYF.

V usage is TRBV4-1 and J usage is TRBJ1-4; D is perhaps TRBD1 (5 bases). Trimming pared 2 bases from V and 0 bases from J, leaving 7 bases between. Germline values: CDR1 MGHRA, CDR2 YSYEKL. The CDR3 is 15 amino acids. The CDR3 DNA sequence: TGCGCCAGCAGCCAACTAGGGGCAACTAATGAAAAACTGTTTTTT. This encodes CASSQLGATNEKLFF.

This clone has a handful of counts. This rearrangement joins TRBV11-2 to TRBJ1-1, with D uncertain. The V end lost 3 bases, the J end lost 4 bases, and 15 bases lay between the germline ends. Germline-derived CDR1 and CDR2 are SGHAT and FQNNGV. CDR3 size: 15 residues. This CDR3 is CASSFFPRRSTEAFF. The CDR3 region has the DNA TGTGCCAGCAGCTTTTTTCCGCGTCGGAGCACTGAAGCTTTCTTT.

The chain joins TRBV7-9 to TRBJ2-3, with D possibly matching TRBD1 (5 bases). CDR1 and CDR2 from the germline V gene are SEHNR and FQNEAQ (reference sequence). Trimming left V 5 bases short and J 5 bases short, with 8 bases between. The CDR3 extends over 12 amino acids. For the CDR3, the DNA is TGTGCCAGCAGCCTCAGGGAAGATACGCAGTATTTT. It encodes CASSLREDTQYF.

The chain joins TRBV6-4 to TRBJ2-3, with TRBD1 identical over 9 bases. The CDR3 is 14 amino acids. The germline CDR1 and CDR2 sequences are MRHNA and SNTAGT. V shed 6 bases, J shed 3 bases, and the junction held 4 bases outside the gene matches. The CDR3 loop reads CASSRTGATDTQYF. CDR3 nucleotides: TGTGCCAGCAGCCGGACAGGGGCAACAGATACGCAGTATTTT.

The genes are TRBV10-1 and TRBJ1-4; 8 nucleotides match TRBD1. There are 17 residues in the CDR3. The V gene's germline CDR1 is WNHNN and CDR2 SYGVQD (reference sequence). Trimming removed 10 bases from V and 8 bases from J; junction bases left unmatched: 21. CDR3 sequence: CATYQGQGKGWEEKLFF. CDR3 DNA sequence: TGCGCCACCTACCAAGGACAGGGAAAAGGGTGGGAGGAAAAACTGTTTTTT.

The V call is TRBV7-3, the J call TRBJ2-3; tentative D call: TRBD2 (6 bases). Germline V gene data show CDR1 as SGHTA and CDR2 as FQGTGA. This CDR3 is 17 amino acids long. Trimming left V 9 bases short and J 0 bases short, with 22 bases between. The CDR3 spells CARTPRRAGLSTDTQYF. The CDR3 bases are TGTGCCAGGACACCACGACGGGCGGGGCTTAGCACAGATACGCAGTATTTT.

The J gene is TRBJ1-1, the V gene TRBV15; D not certain. V lost 5 bases and J lost 4, with 8 bases in between. Germline values: CDR1 LNHNV, CDR2 YYDKDF (reference sequence). This CDR3 comprises 12 residues. The CDR3 nucleotides read TGTGCCACCAGCGGCCGGAGCACTGAAGCTTTCTTT. Translating it yields CATSGRSTEAFF.

The chain has TRBV7-2 and TRBJ1-5; D is unresolved. This CDR3 has 15 amino acids. The germline V and J ends were trimmed by 1 base and 1 base, with 8 bases remaining between them. In germline, CDR1 is SGHTA, CDR2 FQGNSA. Here the CDR3 DNA reads TGTGCCAGCAGCTTAGACCCGAGGAGCAATCAGCCCCAGCATTTT. Translation gives CASSLDPRSNQPQHF.

CDR3 region: CASSLGWGLGGETQYF. The CDR3 DNA follows: TGTGCCAGCAGCTTAGGATGGGGACTAGGGGGAGAGACCCAGTACTTC. This chain joins TRBV7-6 and TRBJ2-5, with TRBD2 matching 8 bases. Germline V gene sequence: CDR1 SGHVS, CDR2 FNYEAQ. This CDR3 has 16 amino acids. The V segment lost 1 base and the J segment 4 bases; nucleotides outside the gene matches: 8. Full variable domain (missing parts from reference TRBV7-6 and TRBJ2-5): GAGVSQSPRYKVTKRGQDVALRCDPISGHVSLYWYRQALGQGPEFLTYFNYEAQQDKSGLPNDRFSAERPEGSISTLTIQRTEQRDSAMYRCASSLGWGLGGETQYFGPGTRLLVL.

This sequence joins TRBV18 and TRBJ2-7, with 9 nucleotides matching TRBD2. Germline V gene data show CDR1 as KGHSH and CDR2 as LQKENI. The CDR3 extends over 17 amino acids. Losses at the gene ends were 6 bases for V and 0 bases for J; bases not matched to a gene: 12. In DNA form, the CDR3 reads TGTGCCAGCTCCTCCGGGCGACTAGCGGTTAGCTCCTACGAGCAGTACTTC. Its protein product is CASSSGRLAVSSYEQYF.

CDR3 sequence reads: CASSTAGTGGLNTYGYTF. CDR3 in DNA: TGTGCCAGCAGCACCGCCGGGACAGGGGGCTTAAACACCTATGGCTACACCTTC. The V gene is TRBV2, the J gene TRBJ1-2; 12 nucleotides line up with TRBD1. CDR1 and CDR2 from the germline V gene are SNHLY and FYNNEI. The CDR3 loop spans 18 amino acids. V lost 6 bases, J lost 4 bases, and 15 bases stayed unmatched.

The chain employs TRBV6-5 and TRBJ1-1; 7 bases line up with TRBD1. Germline V gene lookup returns CDR1 MNHEY and CDR2 SVGAGI. The length of the CDR3 is 14 residues. With 5 bases clipped from V and 0 bases from J, the junction kept 3 bases outside the gene matches. CDR3 nucleotides: TGTGCCAGCAGTCGGGACAGAGTGAACACTGAAGCTTTCTTT. The encoded protein is CASSRDRVNTEAFF.

The chain employs TRBV9 and TRBJ1-4; TRBD1 matches at 8 bases. V lost 3 bases, J lost 4 bases, and 8 bases stayed unmatched. Germline CDR1 is SGDLS and CDR2 is YYNGEE. This CDR3 region has 16 residues. The CDR3 DNA reads as TGTGCCAGCAGCGCCACGGACAGGGCTATTAATGAAAAACTGTTTTTT. Translating gives CASSATDRAINEKLFF. Using reference TRBV9 and TRBJ1-4 for the parts outside the CDR3, the full variable domain is DSGVTQTPKHLITATGQRVTLRCSPRSGDLSVYWYQQSLDQGLQFLIQYYNGEERAKGNILERFSAQQFPDLHSELNLSSLELGDSALYFCASSATDRAINEKLFFGSGTQLSVL.

J is TRBJ1-2 and V is TRBV7-8, with 7 bases that match TRBD1. V gave up 5 bases and J gave up 4 bases; unmatched junction bases: 7. The germline gives CDR1 SGHVS, CDR2 FQNEAQ. This CDR3 contains 14 residues. CDR3 loop: CASSLAGGLYGYTF. The CDR3 nucleotides are TGTGCCAGCAGCCTCGCAGGGGGACTCTATGGCTACACCTTC. The complete variable domain, with remaining parts taken from reference TRBV7-8 and TRBJ1-2, reads GAGVSQSPRYKVAKRGQDVALRCDPISGHVSLFWYQQALGQGPEFLTYFQNEAQLDKSGLPSDRFFAERPEGSVSTLKIQRTQQEDSAVYLCASSLAGGLYGYTFGSGTRLTVV.

This rearrangement joins TRBV9 to TRBJ2-1, with D possibly TRBD2 on 5 matching bases. The CDR3 length is 15 residues. The germline V and J ends were trimmed by 1 base and 7 bases, with 15 bases remaining between them. Looked up from germline, CDR1 is SGDLS and CDR2 is YYNGEE. The CDR3 region is CASSVNSGVGNEQFF. The CDR3 DNA is TGTGCCAGCAGCGTAAATTCCGGGGTGGGGAATGAGCAGTTCTTC.

V is TRBV30 and J is TRBJ1-1, with D possibly matching TRBD1 (6 bases). The germline CDR1 and CDR2 sequences are GTSNPN and SVGIG (reference sequence). The CDR3 is 15 amino acids. Trimming shortened V by 0 bases and J by 4 bases, and 15 bases separated the two germline ends. The CDR3 coding sequence is TGTGCCTGGAGTGTACTCCCAGGGGCGGGCACTGAAGCTTTCTTT. This translates into CAWSVLPGAGTEAFF.

The chain couples TRBV5-6 to TRBJ1-1, with TRBD1 identical over 10 bases. Germline values: CDR1 SGHDT, CDR2 YYEEEE. The trim removed 8 bases at V and 5 bases at J, leaving 3 bases unmatched. The CDR3 totals 12 residues. The CDR3 region is CARRQGATEAFF. The CDR3 region has the DNA TGTGCCAGAAGACAGGGGGCTACTGAAGCTTTCTTT.

This sequence joins TRBV27 and TRBJ1-1; D gene uncertain. CDR1 and CDR2 (germline): MNHEY, SMNVEV (reference sequence). This CDR3 is built from 12 residues. V was cut by 2 bases and J by 7 bases, with 8 bases left in between. In DNA form, the CDR3 reads TGTGCCAGCAGTTTAGGCAGAAATGAAGCTTTCTTT. Translating it yields CASSLGRNEAFF.

The chain combines TRBV7-2 with TRBJ1-2; 7 bases are shared with TRBD1. V was pared by 1 base and J by 2 bases, with 7 bases of the junction left unmatched. The CDR3 sequence is 16 residues long. Germline assignment: CDR1 SGHTA and CDR2 FQGNSA. The CDR3 reads CASSLGPGQTNYGYTF. CDR3 DNA: TGTGCCAGCAGCTTAGGGCCGGGACAGACGAACTATGGCTACACCTTC.

The V gene is TRBV9, the J gene TRBJ2-5; no clear D gene. Trimming stripped 3 bases from V and 5 bases from J, with 17 bases between. In germline, CDR1 is SGDLS, CDR2 YYNGEE. This CDR3 contains 15 residues. This CDR3 is CASSGSSLARETQYF. CDR3 nucleotide sequence: TGTGCCAGCAGCGGATCTTCGCTGGCGAGGGAGACCCAGTACTTC.

The rearrangement links TRBV25-1 to TRBJ2-7; D might be TRBD1 (6 bases). V lost 2 bases to trimming and J lost 4 bases, with 9 bases between them. CDR1 and CDR2 from the germline V gene are MGHDK and SYGVNS. The CDR3 is 13 residues long. The CDR3 is CASSEQGLYEQYF. The CDR3 nucleotides are TGTGCCAGCAGTGAACAGGGGTTATACGAGCAGTACTTC.

This clone was seen a few times. The CDR3 reads CASSFSGQKNTEAFF. The CDR3, as DNA: TGTGCCAGCAGTTTCTCAGGACAGAAGAACACTGAAGCTTTCTTT. The chain couples TRBV27 to TRBJ1-1, with D maybe TRBD1 (6 bases). The germline V gene encodes CDR1 MNHEY and CDR2 SMNVEV (reference sequence). Trimming stripped 3 bases from V and 1 base from J, with 12 bases between. This CDR3 is built from 15 residues.

V is TRBV15 and J is TRBJ2-3, with D perhaps matching TRBD1 (6 bases). CDR3 length: 17 residues. Germline V lookup: CDR1 LNHNV, CDR2 YYDKDF (reference sequence). V lost 0 bases, J lost 5 bases, and 18 bases lay in between. This CDR3 is CATSRDGVANRVDTQYF. The CDR3 coding sequence is TGTGCCACCAGCAGAGATGGGGTAGCCAACAGGGTAGATACGCAGTATTTT.

The gene calls are TRBV7-9 and TRBJ1-6; 9 bases map to TRBD1. There are 15 residues in the CDR3. Germline CDR1 is SEHNR and CDR2 is FQNEAQ (reference sequence). V dropped 5 bases and J dropped 11; count of bases not matched to a gene: 10. DNA of the CDR3: TGTGCCAGCAGCCTCCGGACAGGGGAAGAGGCACCCCTCCACTTT. Translation: CASSLRTGEEAPLHF.

DNA for the CDR3: TGTGCCAGCAGCTTAGGGGCGACAGTGGGGAACACCGGGGAGCTGTTTTTT. Protein product: CASSLGATVGNTGELFF. The chain uses TRBV11-3 and TRBJ2-2, with D tentatively TRBD1 (5 bases). Trimming stripped 1 base from V and 1 base from J, with 13 bases between. This CDR3 is built from 17 residues. Germline V gene lookup returns CDR1 SGHNT and CDR2 YENEEA. Full variable domain (missing parts from reference TRBV11-3 and TRBJ2-2): EAGVVQSPRYKIIEKKQPVAFWCNPISGHNTLYWYLQNLGQGPELLIRYENEEAVDDSQLPKDRFSAERLKGVDSTLKIQPAELGDSAVYLCASSLGATVGNTGELFFGEGSRLTVL.

V is TRBV11-1 and J is TRBJ2-7, with D possibly matching TRBD2 (6 bases). The CDR3 totals 15 residues. Germline-derived CDR1 and CDR2 are SGHAT and FQDESV (reference sequence). V shed 3 bases and J shed 4 bases, with 16 bases lying between them. CDR3 DNA: TGTGCCAGCAGCTTCGAGGTAGGGAGGCAATACGAGCAGTACTTC. It translates to CASSFEVGRQYEQYF.

This sequence joins TRBV7-8 and TRBJ1-6; weak D call: TRBD1 (6 bases). This CDR3 is 15 amino acids long. Per the germline V gene, CDR1 is SGHVS and CDR2 is FQNEAQ. Trimming left V 5 bases short and J 7 bases short, with 15 bases between. CDR3 sequence (DNA): TGTGCCAGCAGCCTCCACAGGGTAAAGAATTCACCCCTCCACTTT. It translates to CASSLHRVKNSPLHF.